This is a list of T cell receptor beta chains from one sample in a study of blood T cell repertoires in COVID-19. Clones were sequenced by immunoSEQ multiplex PCR, and TCRdb holds only the in-frame ones, with some missing. The sample includes around 50,000 clones, around 92% of them seen just once. The sample comprised peripheral blood. These receptors originate from a human donor in a cohort sampled during active COVID-19. Both conserved end residues are part of each CDR3. D genes are given only for firm matches. The size entry is marked missing in some rows and otherwise reads once, few, many or a size class.

>once|TRBD1|TRBJ1-2|TRBV15
CATSRWTGPLNYGYTF
TGTGCCACCAGCCGATGGACAGGGCCGCTTAACTATGGCTACACCTTC
>-|-|TRBJ1-1|TRBV7-2
CASSLSGDTEAFF
TGTGCCAGCAGCTTATCGGGGGATACTGAAGCTTTCTTT
>-|-|TRBJ1-2|TRBV7-9
CASSSTMQGNDGYTF
TGTGCCAGCAGCTCCACGATGCAGGGAAACGATGGCTACACCTTC
>once|-|TRBJ2-1|TRBV15
CATSVDLALDEQFF
TGTGCCACCAGCGTTGACTTAGCGTTGGATGAGCAGTTCTTC
>-|TRBD2|TRBJ2-1|TRBV5-6
CASSLRGTSANEQFF
TGTGCCAGCAGCCTCCGCGGGACTAGCGCGAATGAGCAGTTCTTC
>-|TRBD2|TRBJ2-1|TRBV4-1
CASSRSFIAGGLHEQFF
TGCGCCAGCAGCCGAAGCTTTATAGCGGGGGGCCTTCATGAGCAGTTCTTC
>-|TRBD1|TRBJ2-2|TRBV9
CASSSRDRQTGELFF
TGTGCCAGCAGCTCCCGGGACAGACAGACCGGGGAGCTGTTTTTT
>-|-|TRBJ2-5|TRBV7-8
CASSLARPQGAGETQYF
TGTGCCAGCAGCTTAGCTCGACCTCAGGGTGCTGGGGAGACCCAGTACTTC
>-|TRBD1|TRBJ2-1|TRBV15
CATSRDRGHRNEQFF
TGTGCCACCAGCAGAGACAGGGGGCATCGCAATGAGCAGTTCTTC
>-|TRBD2|TRBJ2-1|TRBV4-3
CASSQAGGLVYNEQFF
TGCGCCAGCAGCCAAGCGGGAGGGCTGGTATACAATGAGCAGTTCTTC
>-|TRBD1|TRBJ1-4|TRBV7-9
CASSLAGQGLREKLFF
TGTGCCAGCAGCTTAGCCGGACAGGGTTTGCGAGAAAAACTGTTTTTT
>-|-|TRBJ2-7|TRBV5-1
CASATDTRAYEQYF
TGCGCCAGCGCCACCGACACACGAGCCTACGAGCAGTACTTC
>-|TRBD2|TRBJ2-2|TRBV15
CATSTASGVNTGELFF
TGTGCCACCAGCACCGCTAGCGGGGTTAACACCGGGGAGCTGTTTTTT
>-|-|TRBJ2-3|TRBV28
CASSLHGSSTDTQYF
TGTGCCAGCAGTTTACACGGGTCTAGCACAGATACGCAGTATTTT
>-|TRBD1|TRBJ2-3|TRBV27
CASSSQYRGPSTDTQYF
TGTGCCAGCAGTTCGCAATACAGGGGACCTAGCACAGATACGCAGTATTTT
>-|TRBD2|TRBJ2-3|TRBV28
CASSLASGISTDTQYF
TGTGCCAGCAGTCTGGCTAGCGGGATTAGCACAGATACGCAGTATTTT
>-|TRBD2|TRBJ2-2|TRBV18
CASSPVAGANTGELFF
TGTGCCAGCTCACCAGTGGCGGGGGCGAACACCGGGGAGCTGTTTTTT
>-|TRBD2|TRBJ2-3|TRBV5-1
CASSLSTGTRPDTQYF
TGCGCCAGCAGCTTATCGACCGGGACTAGGCCCGATACGCAGTATTTT
>-|TRBD2|TRBJ2-7|TRBV7-9
CASSFPPGGRNDEQYF
TGTGCCAGCAGCTTTCCCCCCGGCGGGAGGAACGACGAGCAGTACTTC
>-|TRBD2|TRBJ2-2|TRBV4-2
CASSQDPSGRTTGELFF
TGTGCCAGCAGCCAAGATCCTAGCGGGAGGACCACCGGGGAGCTGTTTTTT
>-|TRBD2|TRBJ2-2|TRBV9
CASSVEAGGRTGELFF
TGTGCCAGCAGCGTAGAGGCGGGAGGACGAACCGGGGAGCTGTTTTTT
>-|-|TRBJ2-5|TRBV29-1
CSVESLRREETQYF
TGCAGTGTTGAATCTCTCCGGAGAGAAGAGACCCAGTACTTC